This T cell receptor (beta chain) was captured in a study of T cell responses to AZD1222 COVID-19 vaccine. Broader study findings: Just six AZD1222 recipients tested seropositive at baseline. Mostly white British, mostly female donors; authors suggested clonal diversity may be underestimated.

As to this clone: Its antigen is still unknown.

V was pared by 2 bases and J by 0 bases, with 16 bases of the junction left unmatched. Germline V gene data show CDR1 as LGHDT and CDR2 as YNNKEL (reference sequence). The CDR3 consists of 21 residues. Libraries were prepared by immunoSEQ multiplex PCR; TCRdb keeps only in-frame clonotypes and omits some of them. The data hold 100,000 to 150,000 clones, with 88% observed a single time. The source of this sequence is an adult in good health. The chain recombines TRBV3-1 (or the pseudogene TRBV3-2) with TRBJ2-6; 7 bases match TRBD2. This specimen was peripheral blood, taken on day 0 of AZD1222 vaccination. The CDR3 coding sequence is TGTGCCAGCAGCCAAACCGCTGGGGGGAGGGTCACTTCCTCTGGGGCCAACGTCCTGACTTTC. Translated, it gives CASSQTAGGRVTSSGANVLTF.